These 13 T cell receptor beta chains came from one sample sequenced in a study of post-analysis software for immune sequencing data. Study-level results: There were about five TRBV segments more frequent in patients than controls, and TRBV5-6, TRBV5-1 and TRBV20-1 were among them.

For these receptors, no antigen is known. Presence of unique molecular identifiers characterized the TCR beta cDNA libraries. Via MiXCR, TCRdb re-called the PCR reads, giving one row per CDR3 protein. Among some 260,000 distinct CDR3 sequences, less than 40% were seen once, and the ten largest hold 4% to 5.5%. The sample taken for sequencing was blood. The source is a girl aged 10-17 years with multiple sclerosis.

This clonotype was seen only a few times. V and J are TRBV6-5 and TRBJ2-2; D is undetermined. V was clipped by 7 bases and J by 0 bases, with 9 bases between them. The CDR3 is made up of 14 amino acids. CDR1 and CDR2 from the germline V gene are MNHEY and SVGAGI. CDR3: CASTDRSNTGELFF. CDR3 in DNA: TGTGCCAGCACCGACCGGTCGAACACCGGGGAGCTGTTTTTT.

This clonotype was recorded at least ten times. The chain carries TRBV20-1 and TRBJ2-3; D is unclear. Germline-derived CDR1 and CDR2 are DFQATT and SNEGSKA (reference sequence). The V and J ends lost 5 bases and 2 bases respectively, with 8 bases between them. There are 12 residues in the CDR3. DNA for the CDR3: TGCAGTGCTCCGGCGTACACAGATACGCAGTATTTT. Residues: CSAPAYTDTQYF.

This clonotype was seen at least ten times. The rearrangement links TRBV24-1 to TRBJ1-2, with TRBD1 matching 12 bases. The germline CDR1 and CDR2 sequences are KGHDR and SFDVKD. The CDR3 sequence is 15 residues long. V lost 3 bases and J lost 7; bases outside the gene matches: 5. DNA for the CDR3: TGTGCCACCAGTGATCCGGGACAGGGGGCTCTTGGCTACACCTTC. Its translation is CATSDPGQGALGYTF.

In this sample, this clonotype turned up many times. The rearrangement uses TRBV12-3 or TRBV12-4 and TRBJ2-3; D remains unclear. Trimming removed 6 bases from V and 0 bases from J, with 4 bases in between. CDR3 length: 12 residues. CDR3: CASRISTDTQYF. The DNA for the CDR3 is TGTGCCAGCAGGATAAGCACAGATACGCAGTATTTT.

CDR3 sequence: CAASSVRETQYF. The CDR3 nucleotides read TGTGCCGCCAGCAGTGTACGGGAGACCCAGTACTTC. The chain joins TRBV28 to TRBJ2-5; D gene ambiguous. V was shortened by 11 bases and J by 5 bases, with 15 bases between the two germline ends. The germline gives CDR1 MDHEN, CDR2 SYDVKM. The CDR3 has 12 amino acids.

J is TRBJ2-5 and V is TRBV20-1, with TRBD2 as a possible D gene (8 bases). Germline lookup yields CDR1 DFQATT and CDR2 SNEGSKA (reference sequence). The length of the CDR3 is 17 residues. V gave up 2 bases and J gave up 10 bases, with 29 bases separating them. CDR3 nucleotides: TGCAGTGCTAGATCCAGCGGGGGTTCCCGGCCCCAGGGGGACCAGTACTTC. Translation gives CSARSSGGSRPQGDQYF.

The chain employs TRBV11-2 and TRBJ2-1; 11 bases map to TRBD2. CDR1 is SGHAT, CDR2 FQNNGV, per germline. V was pared by 7 bases and J by 0 bases, with 5 bases of the junction left unmatched. The CDR3 is made up of 16 amino acids. The CDR3 is CASKFTSGSSYNEQFF. As DNA, the CDR3 is TGTGCCAGCAAATTTACTAGCGGGAGCTCCTACAATGAGCAGTTCTTC.

This clonotype was recorded only once. This rearrangement joins TRBV20-1 to TRBJ1-2; tentatively, D is TRBD1 (6 bases). The CDR3 is made up of 12 amino acids. Germline assignment: CDR1 DFQATT and CDR2 SNEGSKA (reference sequence). The V gene lost 6 bases and the J gene lost 9 bases, with 17 bases spanning the gap. The CDR3 DNA is TGCAGTGCCTTAGCGGACAGACCTCGCTACACCTTC. Its protein product is CSALADRPRYTF.

As to this clonotype: This may come from a read error, since a much larger clone is one base off. V is TRBV28 and J is TRBJ2-3, with TRBD2 identical over 7 bases. V lost 6 bases to trimming and J lost 6 bases; unmatched junction nucleotides: 6. The germline gives CDR1 MDHEN, CDR2 SYDVKM. The CDR3 has 13 residues. Here the CDR3 reads CASRGGSQDTQYF. In DNA form, the CDR3 reads TGTGCCAGCAGGGGGGGGTCTCAGGATACGCAGTATTTT.

This clonotype was detected many times. The gene calls are TRBV5-1 and TRBJ2-3; D is possibly TRBD1 (6 bases). The CDR3 loop spans 15 amino acids. V shed 2 bases and J shed 0 bases, with 10 bases lying between them. Germline V gene lookup returns CDR1 SGHRS and CDR2 YFSETQ. The CDR3 protein is CASSLLDRSTDTQYF. DNA of the CDR3: TGCGCCAGCAGCTTACTGGACAGAAGCACAGATACGCAGTATTTT. Full variable domain (remainder filled in from reference TRBV5-1 and TRBJ2-3): KAGVTQTPRYLIKTRGQQVTLSCSPISGHRSVSWYQQTPGQGLQFLFEYFSETQRNKGNFPGRFSGRQFSNSRSEMNVSTLELGDSALYLCASSLLDRSTDTQYFGPGTRLTVL.

V usage is TRBV7-6 and J usage is TRBJ2-2, with D tentatively TRBD2 (6 bases). V was trimmed by 1 base and J by 5 bases, leaving 14 bases between them. The CDR3 covers 16 residues. Germline V CDR1 and CDR2: SGHVS, FNYEAQ. This chain's CDR3 is CASSLGGGEMTGELFF. The CDR3 DNA is TGTGCCAGCAGCTTAGGTGGAGGGGAGATGACCGGGGAGCTGTTTTTT.

The V and J genes are TRBV20-1 and TRBJ2-7, with D possibly being TRBD1 (6 bases). This CDR3 comprises 12 residues. The V end was cut by 3 bases, the J end by 4 bases, with 10 bases between. Germline V gives CDR1 DFQATT, CDR2 SNEGSKA (reference sequence). The CDR3 region is CSARKDRYEQYF. The CDR3 coding sequence is TGCAGTGCTAGGAAGGACAGATACGAGCAGTACTTC.

The CDR3 bases are TGCAGCGTTGCCCCAATTCTAGCGACAAACATTCAGTACTTC. Amino acids: CSVAPILATNIQYF. The chain uses TRBV29-1 and TRBJ2-4; possibly TRBD2 for D (6 bases). The CDR3 sequence is 14 residues long. The V and J ends lost 4 bases and 6 bases respectively, with 16 bases between them. Looked up from germline, CDR1 is SQVTM and CDR2 is ANQGSEA.